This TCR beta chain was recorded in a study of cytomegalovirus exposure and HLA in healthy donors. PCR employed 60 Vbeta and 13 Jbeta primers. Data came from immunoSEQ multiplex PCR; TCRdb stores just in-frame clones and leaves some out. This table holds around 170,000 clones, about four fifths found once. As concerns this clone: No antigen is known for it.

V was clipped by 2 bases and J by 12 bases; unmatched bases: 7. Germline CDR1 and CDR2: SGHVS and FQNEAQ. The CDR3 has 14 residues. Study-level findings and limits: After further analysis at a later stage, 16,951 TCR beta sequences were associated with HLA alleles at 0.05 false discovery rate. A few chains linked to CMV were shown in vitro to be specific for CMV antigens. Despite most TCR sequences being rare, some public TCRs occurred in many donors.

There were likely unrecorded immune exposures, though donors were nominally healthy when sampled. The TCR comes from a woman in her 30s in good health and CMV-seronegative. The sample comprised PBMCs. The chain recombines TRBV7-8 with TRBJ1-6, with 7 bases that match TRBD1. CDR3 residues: CASSLSSGQRPLHF. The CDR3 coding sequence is TGTGCCAGCAGCTTATCCTCGGGACAGAGACCCCTCCACTTT.